Below, one T cell receptor beta chain is given with its context. No cognate antigen has been identified for it. The record has no base qualities; no much larger clone is one base away. The cohort comprised fewer than 750 healthy bone marrow donors. All cohort members were sampled while nominally healthy, although unrecorded immune exposures were likely present. The donor was CMV seronegative and was included in the group of 352 seronegative cohort members. A peripheral blood sample was provided by each donor, and peripheral blood mononuclear cells were used for TCR beta sequencing. The Qiagen DNeasy Blood Extraction Kit was used to extract genomic DNA from the blood cell samples. The source of the sample is a study of cytomegalovirus exposure and HLA in healthy donors (dated 2017 in TCRdb). Some background on the complete study: According to an earlier analysis of around 600 of the donors, about 179 million T cells yielded roughly 110 million unique TCR beta sequences and approximately 300 Gb of sequence data. About 300 gigabases of sequencing data and approximately 80 million unique TCR sequences were included in an early release covering 550 to 650 HLA-typed donors. Of the roughly 410 genotyped donors, 81% were placed in the genetic ancestry cluster associated with self-reported Caucasian donors. The study aimed to test whether signatures of past pathogen exposure could be identified by cataloging public T cell receptors. The study used immunosequencing to profile the T cell repertoires of approximately 630 subjects and linked those repertoires to cytomegalovirus serostatus. Besides the first cohort of 550 to 750 subjects, a separate validation cohort made up of over 100 different subjects was used. To predict cytomegalovirus infection status, the study combined high-throughput TCR immunosequencing, statistical association of individual TCRs with disease status, and machine learning. A later analysis re-examined previously published TCR beta repertoires from about 700 donors and added high-resolution HLA genotyping to investigate patterns of TCR occurrence. The later analysis used no new phenotypic data to find candidate immune exposures, relying instead on TCR beta sequences and their occurrence across donors. To decide whether each TCR beta V gene segment behaved as functional or pseudogenic, an earlier analysis of fewer than 750 of the donors relied on high-throughput TCR beta sequencing. Alongside the repertoire data, information on donor age, sex, ethnicity and CMV serostatus was compiled. In a later genetic analysis, genome-wide SNP genotypes for about 60% of the 666 donors were used, and that subset was treated as a discovery cohort. All discovery cohort repertoires had been generated using a single sequencing platform. Class I and class II HLA loci were covered by the typing at four-digit resolution. Typing coverage differed by locus: A, B, C, DRB1 and DQB1 were typed in roughly 620-630 donors, DQA1 in 522, DPA1 in around 610, and DPB1 in 400 to 480. Because of strong linkage in the cohort, 4 to 6 DR-DQ haplotypes were treated as single units for association and clustering. Across some 400 genotyped donors of the cohort, an average of approximately 240,000 unique TCR beta nucleotide sequences per donor were sequenced, and 15% to 20% of those sequences were non-productive.

Library construction relied on the immunoSEQ multiplex PCR assay. A mixture of 60 forward primers for TCR Vbeta segments and 13 reverse primers for TCR Jbeta segments was used in the multiplex PCR. The CDR3 region of rearranged TCR beta genes was amplified from genomic DNA by a multiplex PCR assay. Amplified TCR beta libraries were sequenced as 87-base-pair reads on the Illumina HiSeq System. The authors' pipeline ran thus. In a later analysis, tens of millions of unique TCR beta chains were counted across the roughly 670 repertoires, and around 11 million of these chains were shared by at least two donors. To remove PCR and sequencing errors, raw reads were error-corrected and collapsed into unique sequences using a nearest-neighbor algorithm that merged closely related sequences. CDR3 sequences were aligned to IMGT reference sequences to assign V, D and J gene segments. Each retained sequence needed at least a six-nucleotide match to both a V gene segment and a J gene segment. Rearrangements were called productive when the CDR3 lacked stop codons and stayed in frame with V and J; all others were non-productive. CDR3 was defined by IMGT convention, running from the second conserved V-encoded cysteine to the conserved J-encoded phenylalanine. The earlier analysis of 550 to 650 of the donors excluded any sequence lacking an unambiguous match to a single V gene segment. In an earlier analysis of approximately 500 of the donors, a V segment was called functional when productive rearrangements were above 56.7%, and segregating when the standard deviation between donors exceeded 5%. A statistical classification framework was built for diagnosing cytomegalovirus status from the catalog of TCR beta chain sequences. In a later analysis, V and J genes were assigned by comparing TCR nucleotide sequences against IMGT/GENE-DB human TR gene sequences. The TCRdist pipeline was used in a later analysis to assign CDR3 sequences and most-parsimonious VDJ recombination scenarios. In a later analysis, each TCR beta chain was defined by its CDR3 amino acid sequence together with its V-gene family, and reads lacking a unique V-gene family were excluded. To address suspected cross-contamination and a sequencing artifact, a later analysis removed 550 to 750 highly shared, low-generation-probability nucleotide sequences. A later analysis calculated a clonal expansion index for each public chain from normalized within-repertoire ranks of inferred template counts. In a later analysis, generation probabilities were computed with a VDJ recombination model fitted to out-of-frame rearrangements, and the resulting probabilities were checked against IGoR. In a later analysis, TCR-TCR, TCR-HLA and TCR-CMV co-occurrence was scored with hypergeometric tests, and a repertoire-size bias correction was applied to TCR pairs. In a later analysis, false discovery rates were estimated by permuting HLA or CMV assignments 20 times. In a later analysis, co-occurring TCRs were grouped using DBSCAN, and TCRdist sequence similarity was added for clustering within HLA-allele-positive subsets. Repertoires with fewer than 30,000 or more than 120,000 public chains were left out of co-occurrence clustering, as were about five repertoires with anomalous nucleotide sharing. In TCRdb, the immuneACCESS table is reduced to in-frame sequences with V and J assigned. These tables do not hold every clone; where another copy was compared, an unresolved V gene accounts for under half, and the others remain unexplained. The V and J calls and clone size come from that table; D and trimming were worked out from the DNA. The sample profile shows around 130,000 clones; about 79% of them were found once. Approximately 2.5% of the sample lies in the top ten.

Overall results and qualifications from the work: A later analysis found that most CMV-associated TCR beta chains appeared HLA-restricted, with HLA associations seemingly driven largely by CMV exposure. Specific HLA alleles were associated with 16,951 TCR beta sequences at a false discovery rate of 0.05 in a later analysis. In an earlier analysis of approximately 590 of the donors, most TCR beta V segments appeared in productive rearrangements about 90% or about 30% of the time, broadly matching IMGT annotations. This cohort had only TCR beta chains sequenced, and the lack of alpha or paired-chain data limited which features could be detected. A later genetic analysis associated a missense DCLRE1C variant with V-gene and J-gene trimming of TCR beta chains, and an independent cohort replicated the association. In a later genetic analysis, fewer N-insertions in productive TCRs were reported among donors in an Asian-associated ancestry cluster than the roughly 700-donor mean. The only immune exposure information available for the cohort was CMV serostatus. Because the 87-base-pair reads could not distinguish some IMGT-functional V segments, including TRBV6-2 and TRBV6-3, those segments were excluded. Several of the top co-occurrence clusters appeared to be linked to parvovirus B19, influenza, CMV and Epstein-Barr virus, according to a later analysis. In a later analysis, the rate of TCR association differed among HLA loci, with DRB1 alleles having the most associated TCRs and HLA-C alleles having the fewest. In both the original and validation cohorts, the classifier was reported to diagnose cytomegalovirus status with high specificity and sensitivity. A few of the identified cytomegalovirus-associated TCR beta chains were confirmed in vitro to be specific for cytomegalovirus antigens. A further reported finding was that TCR beta sequences accurately predicted the HLA-A and HLA-B alleles for most subjects in the first cohort. The study gave a list of 150 to 200 TCR beta chains associated with cytomegalovirus. According to the authors, the approach could potentially be generalized to other disease states and immunological phenotypes. HLA typing was unavailable for some donors at each locus, so association tests used only the typed subset. Most TCR sequences were seen in very few donors, while some public TCRs were found in many individuals. Presence/absence analyses assumed roughly uniform sequencing depth across donors, an assumption that may not hold. Because counts were too low, roughly 18 rarely observed V segments, including chromosome 9 orphons, were left out of the earlier analysis of approximately 580 of the donors. Correlated functional status among segregating V segments might reflect linkage disequilibrium, but an unknown experimental factor could not be ruled out. In a later analysis, HLA-associated TCR beta chains were found to be more clonally expanded and to have lower generation probabilities than equally common non-associated chains. When HLA alleles, especially DR and DQ, strongly co-occurred, TCR associations were difficult to assign to individual alleles. A cluster of highly shared sequence variants was judged likely to be a technical artifact of the sequencing pipeline.

CDR1 and CDR2 were assigned from the germline V gene as SGHAT and FQNNGV. From V the trimming removes 2 bases and from J it removes 3 bases, while the gene matches leave 0 bases of the junction unaccounted for. Measured from the cysteine to the phenylalanine, the CDR3 is 14 residues long. The entry retains the CDR3 DNA only, 42 bases that are in frame from base 1. The clonotype comes from a man aged 45-65 years in good health and CMV-seronegative. The rearrangement combines TRBV11-2 with TRBJ2-7; 11 central nucleotides agree with TRBD2. Sequenced: PBMCs. The DNA sequence is TGTGCCAGCAGCTTAACTAGCGGGGGCTACGAGCAGTACTTC. Its amino acids are CASSLTSGGYEQYF.